The 11 T cell receptor beta chains below all came from one sample that was sequenced in a study of control samples from healthy donors and cancer patients. Produced via immunoSEQ multiplex PCR; TCRdb's table is partial and in-frame only. Among about 190,000 clones, just under 95% were seen once, and the ten largest hold roughly 1.6%. Sequencing input: blood. Every receptor here comes from a man between 18 and 29 years old in good health.

The genes are TRBV7-8 and TRBJ1-4; TRBD1 agrees at 7 bases. Trimming cost V 1 base and J 5 bases; bases outside gene matches: 4. The CDR3 runs to 15 residues. Germline V gene lookup returns CDR1 SGHVS and CDR2 FQNEAQ. The CDR3 nucleotides read TGTGCCAGCAGCTTAGGGACAGGAATGAATGAAAAACTGTTTTTT. This encodes CASSLGTGMNEKLFF.

V usage is TRBV28 and J usage is TRBJ1-6, with 8 positions matching TRBD1. CDR1 and CDR2 from the germline V gene are MDHEN and SYDVKM. The CDR3 length is 14 residues. J was trimmed by 5 bases and V by 5 bases; bases with no gene match: 2. The CDR3 DNA follows: TGTGCCAGCAGTACAGGGGGAAATAATTCACCCCTCCACTTT. Encoded protein: CASSTGGNNSPLHF.

This chain connects TRBV2 to TRBJ2-7, with TRBD2 matching 7 bases. The ends lost 5 bases at V and 6 bases at J; junction bases unmatched: 13. CDR1 SNHLY and CDR2 FYNNEI come from the germline V gene. The CDR3 loop spans 15 amino acids. Here the CDR3 DNA reads TGTGCCAGCAGTTTCGAGCGGGAAGGATACGGCGAGCAGTACTTC. Translated, it gives CASSFEREGYGEQYF.

The V call is TRBV7-3, the J call TRBJ1-2; 9 bases agree with TRBD1. CDR1 and CDR2 from the germline V gene are SGHTA and FQGTGA. Unmatched junction bases numbered 4, after V lost 5 bases and J lost 3 bases. This CDR3 is built from 14 residues. The CDR3 nucleotides are TGTGCCAGCAGCCCGGGGACAGGGTACTATGGCTACACCTTC. Translated, it gives CASSPGTGYYGYTF.

The gene calls are TRBV6-5 and TRBJ2-1; D is possibly TRBD2 (6 bases). From germline, CDR1 is MNHEY and CDR2 SVGAGI. V gave up 8 bases and J gave up 4 bases, with 15 bases separating them. This CDR3 has 14 residues. The CDR3 DNA reads as TGTGCCAGCTCCGCGGGACGCCCTTACAATGAGCAGTTCTTC. This encodes CASSAGRPYNEQFF.

The V call is TRBV4-1, the J call TRBJ2-2, with 7 bases aligning to TRBD1. V shed 5 bases and J 3 bases; nucleotides not matched to a gene: 3. This CDR3 comprises 14 residues. Germline CDR1 reads MGHRA; CDR2 reads YSYEKL. CDR3 in amino acids: CASSGTGDTGELFF. The CDR3 nucleotides read TGCGCCAGCAGCGGAACAGGGGACACCGGGGAGCTGTTTTTT.

V and J are TRBV9 and TRBJ1-2, with D perhaps TRBD1 (6 bases). The CDR3 consists of 14 residues. Trimming removed 0 bases from V and 4 bases from J, with 10 bases in between. Germline V lookup: CDR1 SGDLS, CDR2 YYNGEE. CDR3 nucleotide sequence: TGTGCCAGCAGCGTAGGGGCAGGGGCCTATGGCTACACCTTC. Amino acids: CASSVGAGAYGYTF.

CDR3 sequence: CASSYSRSVRWDVLTF. The CDR3 nucleotides read TGTGCCAGCAGTTACTCGAGGTCGGTCCGCTGGGACGTCCTGACTTTC. V is TRBV6-5 and J is TRBJ2-6; D remains unclear. Germline values: CDR1 MNHEY, CDR2 SVGAGI. The CDR3 runs to 16 residues. V gave up 0 bases and J gave up 11 bases, with 17 bases separating them.

The gene calls are TRBV24-1 and TRBJ2-1; TRBD2 agrees at 12 bases. The ends lost 5 bases at V and 10 bases at J; junction bases unmatched: 11. CDR3 length equals 16 residues. The germline V gene encodes CDR1 KGHDR and CDR2 SFDVKD. CDR3 DNA sequence: TGTGCCACCAGTGGCCCGCCGGGACTAGCGGGTTTCGAGCAGTTCTTC. Residues: CATSGPPGLAGFEQFF.

This rearrangement joins TRBV4-1 to TRBJ2-4; a weak D match, TRBD2 (5 bases). The CDR3 runs to 17 residues. Germline-derived CDR1 and CDR2 are MGHRA and YSYEKL. V was shortened by 0 bases and J by 0 bases, with 12 bases between the two germline ends. The CDR3 is CASSQDPNGVAKNIQYF. The CDR3 DNA is TGCGCCAGCAGCCAAGATCCTAACGGGGTAGCCAAAAACATTCAGTACTTC.

The chain joins TRBV9 to TRBJ2-3, with a tentative D call TRBD1 (5 bases). This CDR3 is built from 12 residues. V was shortened by 6 bases and J by 4 bases, with 9 bases between the two germline ends. From germline, CDR1 is SGDLS and CDR2 YYNGEE. In DNA form, the CDR3 reads TGTGCCAGCAAAGGGGAACCAGATACGCAGTATTTT. It codes for CASKGEPDTQYF. The whole variable domain, filled in from reference TRBV9 and TRBJ2-3, reads DSGVTQTPKHLITATGQRVTLRCSPRSGDLSVYWYQQSLDQGLQFLIQYYNGEERAKGNILERFSAQQFPDLHSELNLSSLELGDSALYFCASKGEPDTQYFGPGTRLTVL.